This passage covers 10 T cell receptor beta chains from one sample sequenced in a study of regulatory T cells in long-lasting Graves disease. Arm-PCR of CDR3 regions and iRepertoire HTBI primers were the basis on which TCR beta libraries were built. TCRdb re-called the multiplex PCR reads with MiXCR, one entry per CDR3 protein. The sample holds 400,000 or so distinct CDR3 sequences; about a fifth are singletons and the top ten take around 20%. As to time point: persistent/refractory GD, antithyroid drugs over 5 years with positive TRAb. PBMC-extracted RNA yielded the TCR library. The sample here was peripheral blood mononuclear cells (PBMCs), taken when the disease was refractory, from a patient treated with antithyroid drugs. These receptors came from a female donor with Graves disease.

This clonotype was observed a few times. The rearrangement joins TRBV7-9 to TRBJ2-2; tentatively, D is TRBD2 (6 bases). CDR1 is SEHNR, CDR2 FQNEAQ, per germline (reference sequence). V was clipped by 4 bases and J by 0 bases, with 12 bases between them. CDR3 length equals 16 residues. The CDR3, as DNA: TGTGCCAGCAGCTCCCCGGGACTCACGAACACCGGGGAGCTGTTTTTT. It encodes CASSSPGLTNTGELFF.

This clonotype came up a few times. CDR3 protein: CASSVIDESSEAFF. The CDR3 coding sequence is TGCGCCAGCAGTGTCATCGATGAATCTTCCGAAGCTTTCTTT. V usage is TRBV10-2 and J usage is TRBJ1-1, with D unresolved. In germline, CDR1 is WSHSY, CDR2 SAAADI. The V end lost 4 bases, the J end lost 8 bases, and 17 bases lay between the germline ends. This CDR3 comprises 14 residues.

Concerning this clonotype itself: The CDR3 does not close with the conserved phenylalanine or tryptophan, likely indicating a read error. No DNA is shown, since the ends of the CDR3 on it are uncertain; the CDR3 is the one TCRdb lists. This CDR3 is CSARLPPGETQYL. The chain couples TRBV20-1 to TRBJ2-5; TRBD2, the D gene given by the table, was not confirmed from the DNA. The germline V gene has CDR1 DFQATT and CDR2 SNEGSKA (reference sequence). The CDR3 comprises 13 residues, both ends counted.

This clonotype was observed at least ten times. The chain joins TRBV7-2 to TRBJ1-2, with D perhaps matching TRBD1 (6 bases). Trimming took 1 base from V and 1 from J, leaving 10 bases between them. This CDR3 is 15 amino acids long. CDR1 SGHTA and CDR2 FQGNSA come from the germline V gene. The CDR3 reads CASSLDPGDNYGYTF. As DNA, the CDR3 is TGTGCCAGCAGCTTAGATCCAGGGGATAACTATGGCTACACCTTC.

This clonotype was recorded at least ten times. The V and J genes are TRBV28 and TRBJ1-5; the D is unclear. CDR1 and CDR2 (germline): MDHEN, SYDVKM. Trimming removed 2 bases at V and 3 bases at J, with 11 bases between. The CDR3 is made up of 15 amino acids. As DNA, the CDR3 is TGTGCCAGCAGTTTAAGTTTGACGGTCAATCAGCCCCAGCATTTT. Protein product: CASSLSLTVNQPQHF. Drawing the rest from reference TRBV28 and TRBJ1-5, the complete variable domain is DVKVTQSSRYLVKRTGEKVFLECVQDMDHENMFWYRQDPGLGLRLIYFSYDVKMKEKGDIPEGYSVSREKKERFSLILESASTNQTSMYLCASSLSLTVNQPQHFGDGTRLSIL.

This clonotype showed up just a few times. The chain employs TRBV12-3 or TRBV12-4 and TRBJ2-7, with 8 bases identical to TRBD2. After removal of 7 bases from V and 1 base from J, the junction contained 6 bases not matched to a gene. The CDR3 covers 14 residues. Here the CDR3 reads CASTSAGDSYEQYF. The CDR3 coding sequence is TGTGCCAGCACCTCAGCGGGAGATTCCTACGAGCAGTACTTC.

This clonotype was seen repeatedly, ten times or more. The genes are TRBV29-1 and TRBJ1-2; TRBD1 agrees at 10 bases. J lost 6 bases, V lost 6 bases, and 10 bases had no gene match. Germline CDR1 SQVTM, CDR2 ANQGSEA. The CDR3 totals 14 residues. The CDR3 sequence is CSVRGQGDSDGYTF. The CDR3 DNA reads TGCAGCGTCAGAGGACAGGGGGATTCTGATGGCTACACCTTC. Full variable domain (missing parts from reference TRBV29-1 and TRBJ1-2): SAVISQKPSRDICQRGTSLTIQCQVDSQVTMMFWYRQQPGQSLTLIATANQGSEATYESGFVIDKFPISRPNLTFSTLTVSNMSPEDSSIYLCSVRGQGDSDGYTFGSGTRLTVV.

The chain recombines TRBV28 with TRBJ2-3; D remains unclear. The V end lost 7 bases, the J end lost 2 bases, and 10 bases lay between the germline ends. The CDR3 consists of 13 residues. Germline V gives CDR1 MDHEN, CDR2 SYDVKM. CDR3 sequence reads: CASTEPITDTQYF. The CDR3 DNA reads as TGTGCCAGCACCGAACCCATCACAGATACGCAGTATTTT.

Here the CDR3 DNA reads TGCAGTGCGAATCAACTGAACACTGAAGCTTTCTTT. Translation: CSANQLNTEAFF. The chain is built from TRBV20-1 and TRBJ1-1; no clear D gene. Germline V gene data show CDR1 as DFQATT and CDR2 as SNEGSKA (reference sequence). The CDR3 has 12 amino acids. V shed 6 bases and J shed 0 bases, with 8 bases lying between them.

This clonotype was seen at least ten times. The chain has TRBV11-2 and TRBJ2-2, with 11 bases matching TRBD2. V gave up 4 bases and J gave up 9 bases; unmatched junction bases: 7. This CDR3 contains 15 residues. The V gene's germline CDR1 is SGHAT and CDR2 FQNNGV. CDR3 loop: CASSSTSGSPRELFF. CDR3 nucleotide sequence: TGTGCCAGCAGCTCCACTAGCGGGAGCCCCCGGGAGCTGTTTTTT.